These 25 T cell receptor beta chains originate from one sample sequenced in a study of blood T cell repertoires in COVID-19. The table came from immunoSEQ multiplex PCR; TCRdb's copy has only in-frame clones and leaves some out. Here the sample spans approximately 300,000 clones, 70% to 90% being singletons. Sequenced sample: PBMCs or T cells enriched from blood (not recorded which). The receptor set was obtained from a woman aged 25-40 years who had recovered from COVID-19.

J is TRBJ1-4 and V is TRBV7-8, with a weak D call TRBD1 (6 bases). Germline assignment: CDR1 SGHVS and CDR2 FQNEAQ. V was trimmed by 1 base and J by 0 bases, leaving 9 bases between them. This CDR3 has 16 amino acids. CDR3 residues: CASSLVPGATNEKLFF. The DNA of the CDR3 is TGTGCCAGCAGCTTAGTTCCAGGGGCAACTAATGAAAAACTGTTTTTT.

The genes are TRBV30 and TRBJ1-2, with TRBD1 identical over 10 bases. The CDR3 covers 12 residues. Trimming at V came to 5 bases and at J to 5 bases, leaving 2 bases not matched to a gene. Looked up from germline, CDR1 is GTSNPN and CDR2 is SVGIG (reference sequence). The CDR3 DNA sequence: TGTGCCTGGGGGGACAGGGGATATGGCTACACCTTC. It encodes CAWGDRGYGYTF.

Here the CDR3 DNA reads TGTGCCAGCAGCGTTAGCGGGCCGAACACCGGGGAGCTGTTTTTT. This encodes CASSVSGPNTGELFF. This chain connects TRBV9 to TRBJ2-2, with 7 bases that match TRBD2. The CDR3 length is 15 residues. CDR1 is SGDLS and CDR2 is YYNGEE in the germline V gene. The ends lost 2 bases at V and 0 bases at J; junction bases unmatched: 1.

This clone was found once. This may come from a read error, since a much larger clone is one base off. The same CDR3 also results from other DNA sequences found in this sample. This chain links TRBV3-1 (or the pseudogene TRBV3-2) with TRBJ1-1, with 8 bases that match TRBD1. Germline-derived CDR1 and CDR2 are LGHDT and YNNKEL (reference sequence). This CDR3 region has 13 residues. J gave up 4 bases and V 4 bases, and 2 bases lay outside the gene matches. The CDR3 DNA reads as TGTGCCAGCAGCCGAACAGGGGGCACTGAAGCTTTCTTT. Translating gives CASSRTGGTEAFF.

CDR3 region: CASSGGTATNEKLFF. The CDR3, as DNA: TGTGCCAGCAGCGGGGGGACAGCAACTAATGAAAAACTGTTTTTT. The chain recombines TRBV9 with TRBJ1-4; TRBD1 agrees at 7 bases. The length of the CDR3 is 15 residues. Germline V gives CDR1 SGDLS, CDR2 YYNGEE. Trimming cost V 3 bases and J 0 bases; bases outside gene matches: 2.

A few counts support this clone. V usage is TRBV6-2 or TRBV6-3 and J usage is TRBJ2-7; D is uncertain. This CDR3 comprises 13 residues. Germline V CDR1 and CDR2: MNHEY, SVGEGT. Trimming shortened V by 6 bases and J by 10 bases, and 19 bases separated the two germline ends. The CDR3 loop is CASSPVSLREQYF. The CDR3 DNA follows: TGTGCCAGCAGCCCAGTCTCCCTACGAGAACAGTACTTC.

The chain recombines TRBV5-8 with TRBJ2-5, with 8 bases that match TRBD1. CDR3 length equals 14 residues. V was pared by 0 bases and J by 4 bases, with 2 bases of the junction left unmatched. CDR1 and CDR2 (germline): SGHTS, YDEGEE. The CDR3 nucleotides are TGTGCCAGCAGCTTGGGGACAGGGATAGAGACCCAGTACTTC. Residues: CASSLGTGIETQYF.

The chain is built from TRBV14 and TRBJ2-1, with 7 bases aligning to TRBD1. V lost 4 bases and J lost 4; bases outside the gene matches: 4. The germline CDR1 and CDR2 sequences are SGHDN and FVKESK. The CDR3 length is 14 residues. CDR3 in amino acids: CASSPLTGYNEQFF. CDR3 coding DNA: TGTGCCAGCAGCCCCCTGACAGGGTACAATGAGCAGTTCTTC.

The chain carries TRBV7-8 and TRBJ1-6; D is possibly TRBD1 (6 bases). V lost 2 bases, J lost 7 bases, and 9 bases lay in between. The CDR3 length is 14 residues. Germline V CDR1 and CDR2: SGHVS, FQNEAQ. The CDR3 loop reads CASSLLQGNSPLHF. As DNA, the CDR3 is TGTGCCAGCAGCTTACTACAGGGAAATTCACCCCTCCACTTT.

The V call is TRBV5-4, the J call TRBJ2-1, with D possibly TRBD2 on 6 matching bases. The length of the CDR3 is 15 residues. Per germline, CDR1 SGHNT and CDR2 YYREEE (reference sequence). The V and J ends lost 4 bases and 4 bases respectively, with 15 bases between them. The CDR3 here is CASSPGGAPYNEQFF. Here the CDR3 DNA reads TGTGCCAGCAGCCCCGGAGGGGCCCCTTACAATGAGCAGTTCTTC.

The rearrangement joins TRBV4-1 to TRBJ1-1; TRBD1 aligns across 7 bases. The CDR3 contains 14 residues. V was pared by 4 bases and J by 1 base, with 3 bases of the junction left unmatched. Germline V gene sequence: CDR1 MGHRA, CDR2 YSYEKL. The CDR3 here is CASSLNRGNTEAFF. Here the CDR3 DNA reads TGCGCCAGCAGCCTCAACAGGGGGAACACTGAAGCTTTCTTT.

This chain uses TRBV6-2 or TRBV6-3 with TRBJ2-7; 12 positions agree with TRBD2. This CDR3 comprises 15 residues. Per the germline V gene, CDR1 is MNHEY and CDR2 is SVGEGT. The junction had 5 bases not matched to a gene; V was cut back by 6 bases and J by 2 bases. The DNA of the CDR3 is TGTGCCAGCAGACCTGGACTAGCGGGGCCCTACGAGCAGTACTTC. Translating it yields CASRPGLAGPYEQYF.

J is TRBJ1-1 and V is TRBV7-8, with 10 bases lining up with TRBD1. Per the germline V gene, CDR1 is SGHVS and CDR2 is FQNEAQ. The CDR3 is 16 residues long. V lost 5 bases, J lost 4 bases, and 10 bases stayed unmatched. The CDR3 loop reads CASSPGTGVSGTEAFF. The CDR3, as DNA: TGTGCCAGCAGCCCCGGGACAGGGGTTAGTGGCACTGAAGCTTTCTTT.

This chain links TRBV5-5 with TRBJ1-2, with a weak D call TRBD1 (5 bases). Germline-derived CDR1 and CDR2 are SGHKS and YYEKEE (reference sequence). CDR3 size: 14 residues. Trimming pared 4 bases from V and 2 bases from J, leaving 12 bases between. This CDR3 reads CASSPRDRNYGYTF. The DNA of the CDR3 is TGTGCCAGCAGCCCCCGTGACAGAAACTATGGCTACACCTTC. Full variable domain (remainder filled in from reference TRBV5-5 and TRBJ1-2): DAGVTQSPTHLIKTRGQQVTLRCSPISGHKSVSWYQQVLGQGPQFIFQYYEKEERGRGNFPDRFSARQFPNYSSELNVNALLLGDSALYLCASSPRDRNYGYTFGSGTRLTVV.

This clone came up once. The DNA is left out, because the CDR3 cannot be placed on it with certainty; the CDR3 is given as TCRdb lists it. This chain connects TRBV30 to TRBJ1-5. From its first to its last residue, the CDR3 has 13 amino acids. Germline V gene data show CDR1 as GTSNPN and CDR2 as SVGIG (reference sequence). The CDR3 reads CACAWGDNQPQHF.

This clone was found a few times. The CDR3 here is CASSRGVTEAFF. The CDR3 bases are TGTGCCAGCAGTCGGGGGGTCACTGAAGCTTTCTTT. The gene calls are TRBV12-3 or TRBV12-4 and TRBJ1-1; a possible D gene is TRBD1 (5 bases). V lost 5 bases and J 4 bases, leaving 8 bases between the germline ends. This CDR3 region has 12 residues.

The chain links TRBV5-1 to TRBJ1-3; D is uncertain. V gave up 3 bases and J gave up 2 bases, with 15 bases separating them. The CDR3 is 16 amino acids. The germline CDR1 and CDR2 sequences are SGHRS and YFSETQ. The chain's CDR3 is CASSYNTGRAGNTIYF. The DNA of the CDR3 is TGCGCCAGCAGCTACAACACCGGGAGAGCTGGAAACACCATATATTTT.

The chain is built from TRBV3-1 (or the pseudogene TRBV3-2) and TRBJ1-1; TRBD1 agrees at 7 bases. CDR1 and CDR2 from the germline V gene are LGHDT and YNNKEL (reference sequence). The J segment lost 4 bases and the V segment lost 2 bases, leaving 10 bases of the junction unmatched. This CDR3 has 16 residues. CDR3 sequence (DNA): TGTGCCAGCAGCCAAAGGGGGACAGTCGGGCGCACTGAAGCTTTCTTT. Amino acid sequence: CASSQRGTVGRTEAFF.

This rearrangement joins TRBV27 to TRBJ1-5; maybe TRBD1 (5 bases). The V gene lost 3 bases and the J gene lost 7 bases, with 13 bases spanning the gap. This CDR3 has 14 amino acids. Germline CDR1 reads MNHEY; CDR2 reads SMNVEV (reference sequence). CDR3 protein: CASSFEGRDQPQHF. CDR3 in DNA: TGTGCCAGCAGTTTTGAGGGGAGGGACCAGCCCCAGCATTTT.

As DNA, the CDR3 is TGTGCCAGTAACCCGGGACAGCTGTTCTATGGCTACACCTTC. This encodes CASNPGQLFYGYTF. This rearrangement joins TRBV19 to TRBJ1-2; 7 bases line up with TRBD1. CDR1 is LNHDA, CDR2 SQIVND, per germline (reference sequence). V lost 7 bases, J lost 4 bases, and 9 bases stayed unmatched. This CDR3 region has 14 residues.

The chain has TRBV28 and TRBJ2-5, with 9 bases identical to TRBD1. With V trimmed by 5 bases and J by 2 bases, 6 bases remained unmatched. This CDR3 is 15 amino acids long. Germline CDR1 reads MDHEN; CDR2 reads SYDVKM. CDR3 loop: CASSSPGTGQETQYF. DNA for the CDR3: TGTGCCAGCAGTAGTCCCGGGACAGGGCAAGAGACCCAGTACTTC.

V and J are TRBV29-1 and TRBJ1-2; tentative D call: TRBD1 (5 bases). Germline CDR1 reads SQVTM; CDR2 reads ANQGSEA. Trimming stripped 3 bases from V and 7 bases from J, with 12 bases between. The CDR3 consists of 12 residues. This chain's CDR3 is CSVERGSVGYTF. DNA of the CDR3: TGCAGCGTTGAGCGGGGGTCGGTTGGCTACACCTTC.

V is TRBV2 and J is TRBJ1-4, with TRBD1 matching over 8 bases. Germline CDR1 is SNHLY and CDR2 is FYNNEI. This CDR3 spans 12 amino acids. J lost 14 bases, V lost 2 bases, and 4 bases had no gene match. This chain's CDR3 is CASSEQGARLFF. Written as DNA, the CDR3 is TGTGCCAGCAGTGAACAGGGGGCGCGGCTGTTTTTT. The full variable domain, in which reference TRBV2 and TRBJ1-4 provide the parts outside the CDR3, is EPEVTQTPSHQVTQMGQEVILRCVPISNHLYFYWYRQILGQKVEFLVSFYNNEISEKSEIFDDQFSVERPDGSNFTLKIRSTKLEDSAMYFCASSEQGARLFFGSGTQLSVL.

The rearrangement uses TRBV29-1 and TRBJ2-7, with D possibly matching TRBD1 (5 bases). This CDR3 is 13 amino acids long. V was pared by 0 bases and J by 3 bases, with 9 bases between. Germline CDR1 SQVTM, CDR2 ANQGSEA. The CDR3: CSVEDWTNYEQYF. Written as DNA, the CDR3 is TGCAGCGTTGAAGACTGGACAAACTACGAGCAGTACTTC.

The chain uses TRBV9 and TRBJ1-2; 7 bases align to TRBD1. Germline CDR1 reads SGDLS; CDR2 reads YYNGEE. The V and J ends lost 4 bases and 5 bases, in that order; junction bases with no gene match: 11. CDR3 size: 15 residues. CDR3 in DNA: TGTGCCAGCAGCAGAAGGACAGGCGCAAAGTATGGCTACACCTTC. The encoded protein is CASSRRTGAKYGYTF.